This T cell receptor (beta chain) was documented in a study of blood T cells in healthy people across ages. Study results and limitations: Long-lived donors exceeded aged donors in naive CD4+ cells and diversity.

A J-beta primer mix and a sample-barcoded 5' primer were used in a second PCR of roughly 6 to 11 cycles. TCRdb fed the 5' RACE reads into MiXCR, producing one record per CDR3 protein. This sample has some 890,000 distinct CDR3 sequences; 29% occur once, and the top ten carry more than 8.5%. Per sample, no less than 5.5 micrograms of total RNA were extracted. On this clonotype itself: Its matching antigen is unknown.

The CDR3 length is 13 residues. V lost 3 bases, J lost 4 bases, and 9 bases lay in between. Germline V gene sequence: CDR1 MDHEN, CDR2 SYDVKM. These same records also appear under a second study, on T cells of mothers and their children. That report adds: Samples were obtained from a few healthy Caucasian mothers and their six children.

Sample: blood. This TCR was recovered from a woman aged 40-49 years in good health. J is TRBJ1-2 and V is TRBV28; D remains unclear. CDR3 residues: CASSFAESYGYTF. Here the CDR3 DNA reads TGTGCCAGCAGTTTTGCAGAGAGCTATGGCTACACCTTC.